This is a list of T cell receptor beta chains from one sample in a study of blood T cells in healthy people across ages. Via MiXCR, TCRdb re-called the 5' RACE reads, giving one row per CDR3 protein. The data contain approximately 1.5 million distinct CDR3 sequences, 34% of them singletons. The specimen sequenced was blood. Every receptor here comes from a woman aged 30 to 39 in good health. The CDR3 runs from the conserved cysteine through the conserved F or W. A D gene is named only where the DNA matches it firmly. Some rows have no size entry. The others give once, few or many, or a class for an expanded clone.

d_gene | abundance | j_gene | v_gene | CDR3aa | CDR3nt
TRBD1 | NA | TRBJ2-3 | TRBV7-6 | CASSLPRTGRFADTQYF | TGTGCCAGCAGCTTACCCCGGACAGGGAGGTTCGCAGATACGCAGTATTTT
TRBD1 | few | TRBJ2-7 | TRBV3-1 | CASSQEVTGSSYEQYF | TGTGCCAGCAGCCAAGAGGTGACAGGGAGTTCCTACGAGCAGTACTTC
NA | once | TRBJ2-3 | TRBV12-3/TRBV12-4 | CASREARTDTQYF | TGTGCCAGCAGGGAGGCCCGCACAGATACGCAGTATTTT
NA | once | TRBJ2-5 | TRBV24-1 | CVTDRGIQETQYF | TGTGTTACCGACAGAGGGATTCAAGAGACCCAGTACTTC
NA | NA | TRBJ2-3 | TRBV7-3 | CASGLVPSDTQYF | TGTGCCAGCGGCTTAGTTCCTTCAGATACGCAGTATTTT
TRBD2 | NA | TRBJ2-1 | TRBV4-1 | CASSRKLAGESYNEPFF | TGCGCCAGCAGCCGCAAACTAGCGGGAGAGTCGTACAATGAGCCGTTCTTC
TRBD2 | NA | TRBJ2-4 | TRBV20-1 | CSARDGGSGGQLAKNIQYF | TGCAGTGCTAGAGATGGCGGTAGCGGGGGGCAACTGGCCAAAAACATTCAGTACTTC
NA | NA | TRBJ2-2 | TRBV6-6 | CASNSEFGELFF | TGTGCCAGCAACTCGGAGTTCGGGGAGCTGTTTTTT
TRBD2 | few | TRBJ2-1 | TRBV27 | CASSYGGTSANEQFF | TGTGCCAGCAGTTACGGCGGGACTAGTGCGAATGAGCAGTTCTTC
NA | NA | TRBJ2-5 | TRBV23-1 | CASSQSKSPQETQYF | TGCGCCAGCAGTCAATCGAAGTCTCCTCAAGAGACCCAGTACTTC
NA | NA | TRBJ2-1 | TRBV10-3 | CATKGGVGSGYNEQFF | TGTGCCACCAAGGGGGGGGTCGGGTCAGGGTACAATGAGCAGTTCTTC
NA | many | TRBJ2-7 | TRBV15 | CATSSSWTTTIYYEQYF | TGTGCCACCAGCAGCTCATGGACAACCACCATTTACTACGAGCAGTACTTC
NA | few | TRBJ2-7 | TRBV20-1 | CSASCQGLSYEQYF | TGCAGTGCTAGCTGCCAGGGCCTCTCCTACGAGCAGTACTTC
NA | few | TRBJ2-7 | TRBV5-1 | CASSFGTTLYEQYF | TGCGCCAGCAGCTTCGGGACAACACTCTACGAGCAGTACTTC
NA | NA | TRBJ2-5 | TRBV6-2/TRBV6-3 | CASSPGQRHLYQETQYF | TGTGCCAGCAGCCCCGGACAGCGACACTTGTACCAAGAGACCCAGTACTTC
NA | NA | TRBJ2-3 | TRBV20-1 | CSALGPLVQQTQYF | TGCAGTGCCCTGGGCCCACTAGTTCAACAGACGCAGTATTTT
TRBD1 | once | TRBJ1-2 | TRBV6-5 | CASRKPDRVYGYTF | TGTGCCAGCAGGAAACCCGACAGGGTCTATGGCTACACCTTC
NA | NA | TRBJ2-5 | TRBV12-3/TRBV12-4 | CASSKSGEETQYF | TGTGCCAGCAGTAAATCAGGGGAAGAGACCCAGTACTTC
NA | few | TRBJ2-3 | TRBV4-1 | CASSQEELRQYF | TGCGCCAGCAGCCAAGAGGAACTTAGGCAGTATTTT
NA | NA | TRBJ2-7 | TRBV20-1 | CSATRVFMFEQYF | TGCAGTGCGACCCGGGTCTTCATGTTTGAGCAGTACTTC
NA | NA | TRBJ1-2 | TRBV9 | CASSVDSYIRTDTNYGYTF | TGTGCCAGCAGCGTAGACAGCTATATAAGGACGGACACTAACTATGGCTACACCTTC
NA | NA | TRBJ2-4 | TRBV3-1 | CASSPLYVHEQYF | TGTGCCAGCAGCCCGCTGTATGTCCATGAGCAGTACTTC
TRBD1 | few | TRBJ2-5 | TRBV7-9 | CASRDDRGQETQYF | TGTGCCAGCAGAGACGACAGGGGCCAAGAGACCCAGTACTTC
NA | NA | TRBJ2-5 | TRBV7-2 | CASRRGVSRAETQYF | TGTGCCAGCCGCCGAGGGGTCTCCCGGGCAGAGACCCAGTACTTC
NA | NA | TRBJ2-2 | TRBV5-1 | CASSSAAYLGVGELFF | TGCGCCAGCAGCTCGGCGGCCTATTTAGGCGTCGGGGAGCTGTTTTTT
TRBD2 | NA | TRBJ2-3 | TRBV12-3/TRBV12-4 | CASSGAGRADTQYF | TGTGCCAGCAGTGGGGCAGGGAGGGCAGATACGCAGTATTTT
TRBD2 | many | TRBJ2-4 | TRBV5-1 | CASSPGTTENIQYF | TGCGCCAGCAGCCCCGGGACTACCGAAAACATTCAGTACTTC
NA | NA | TRBJ2-7 | TRBV20-1 | CSARDPEGSTYEQYF | TGCAGTGCTAGAGATCCGGAAGGGAGCACGTACGAGCAGTACTTC
NA | many | TRBJ2-7 | TRBV7-2 | CASSLALIQASSYEQYF | TGTGCCAGCAGCTTAGCCCTAATACAGGCTAGCTCCTACGAGCAGTACTTC
NA | NA | TRBJ2-1 | TRBV20-1 | CSARGVTETYNEQFF | TGCAGTGCTAGAGGGGTGACCGAGACCTACAATGAGCAGTTCTTC
NA | NA | TRBJ2-3 | TRBV10-1 | CASSESTPVDTQYF | TGCGCCAGCAGTGAATCGACACCCGTCGATACGCAGTATTTT
NA | few | TRBJ1-1 | TRBV4-1 | CASSPLLDGTEAFF | TGCGCCAGCAGCCCTCTACTCGACGGAACTGAAGCTTTCTTT
NA | once | TRBJ2-2 | TRBV7-9 | CASSVTSRSGELFF | TGTGCCAGCAGCGTTACTAGCCGGTCCGGGGAGCTGTTTTTT
TRBD2 | few | TRBJ2-5 | TRBV6-4 | CASSDSGLAWEQYF | TGTGCCAGCAGTGACTCCGGACTAGCATGGGAGCAGTACTTC
NA | NA | TRBJ1-5 | TRBV6-5 | CASSSLPYEVGQPQHF | TGTGCCAGCAGTTCCCTGCCATATGAGGTAGGACAGCCCCAGCATTTT
TRBD2 | NA | TRBJ2-1 | TRBV5-1 | CASSWGGATSGYSSYNEQFF | TGCGCCAGCAGCTGGGGGGGGGCGACTAGCGGGTATAGCTCCTACAATGAGCAGTTCTTC